This TCR beta chain emerged from a study of T cells in Graves' hyperthyroidism and ophthalmopathy. On this clonotype: A read error may explain this, as a much larger clone is one base away.

Germline V gene lookup returns CDR1 SGHRS and CDR2 YFSETQ. The CDR3 runs to 15 residues. V was shortened by 0 bases and J by 1 base, with 10 bases between the two germline ends. Stable Graves' hyperthyroidism meant no ophthalmopathy progression within 18 months. TCR beta CDR3 regions were amplified from RNA. An initial round of RT-PCR targeting the TCR CDR3 relied on the HTBI primer set. Each CDR3 protein gets one entry after TCRdb re-called the multiplex PCR reads with MiXCR. In the table there are some 800,000 distinct CDR3 sequences, around 39% of which are singletons. This receptor was obtained from a man aged 18 to 30 with Graves' hyperthyroidism. V gene TRBV5-1 combines with J gene TRBJ1-2; tentative D call: TRBD1 (5 bases). Sample: blood. The CDR3 spells CASSLGGIYNYGYTF. Here the CDR3 DNA reads TGCGCCAGCAGCTTGGGGGGCATCTATAACTATGGCTACACCTTC.